These 7 T cell receptor beta chains originate from one sample sequenced in a study of T cell responses to AZD1222 COVID-19 vaccine. TCRdb's table, derived via immunoSEQ multiplex PCR, lists solely in-frame clones and lacks some. Counted here are more than 50,000 clones, around 90% occurring once; the ten biggest clones make up approximately 4.1%. The material was peripheral blood, obtained on day 0 of AZD1222 vaccination. These receptors were collected from an adult in good health.

This rearrangement joins TRBV7-2 to TRBJ2-7; D might be TRBD1 (6 bases). CDR3 length: 12 residues. V shed 6 bases and J shed 2 bases, with 8 bases lying between them. Germline values: CDR1 SGHTA, CDR2 FQGNSA. CDR3 in amino acids: CASRQGPYEQYF. CDR3 nucleotide sequence: TGTGCCAGCAGACAGGGCCCCTACGAGCAGTACTTC. Looking up the rest from reference TRBV7-2 and TRBJ2-7 gives the full variable domain: GAGVSQSPSNKVTEKGKDVELRCDPISGHTALYWYRQSLGQGLEFLIYFQGNSAPDKSGLPSDRFSAERTGGSVSTLTIQRTQQEDSAVYLCASRQGPYEQYFGPGTRLTVT.

The table lists this clone with a few counts. The chain combines TRBV25-1 with TRBJ1-2; 7 bases align to TRBD1. Germline CDR1 and CDR2: MGHDK and SYGVNS. Trimming removed 2 bases from V and 2 bases from J; junction bases left unmatched: 14. The CDR3 has 18 residues. CDR3 residues: CASSELLLGRGRNYGYTF. CDR3 bases: TGTGCCAGCAGTGAACTCCTTCTGGGCAGGGGGAGAAACTATGGCTACACCTTC.

V gene TRBV2 combines with J gene TRBJ1-1; D is unclear. Looked up from germline, CDR1 is SNHLY and CDR2 is FYNNEI. This CDR3 comprises 15 residues. V was pared by 5 bases and J by 4 bases, with 17 bases between. The CDR3 region is CASSPGRVRGTEAFF. Written as DNA, the CDR3 is TGTGCCAGCAGTCCCGGGAGGGTGAGAGGCACTGAAGCTTTCTTT.

The V gene is TRBV5-1, the J gene TRBJ2-2, with D possibly called TRBD1 or TRBD2 (5 bases each). Trimming stripped 8 bases from V and 6 bases from J, with 11 bases between. Germline lookup yields CDR1 SGHRS and CDR2 YFSETQ. There are 12 residues in the CDR3. The CDR3 protein is CASSRDAGELFF. The CDR3, as DNA: TGCGCCAGTTCACGGGACGCCGGGGAGCTGTTTTTT.

The chain combines TRBV7-2 with TRBJ2-3; maybe TRBD2 (6 bases). Trimming stripped 4 bases from V and 1 base from J, with 12 bases between. This CDR3 region has 15 residues. Germline CDR1 reads SGHTA; CDR2 reads FQGNSA. CDR3 protein: CASSSRGTRTDTQYF. In nucleotides, the CDR3 is TGTGCCAGCAGCTCGCGGGGCACTCGCACAGATACGCAGTATTTT.

The chain carries TRBV10-2 and TRBJ2-3; D unresolved. The CDR3 has 14 amino acids. The germline CDR1 and CDR2 sequences are WSHSY and SAAADI. V was shortened by 3 bases and J by 4 bases, with 11 bases between the two germline ends. In DNA, the CDR3 is TGCGCCAGCAGTGAAAGGCAGGAATCAGATACGCAGTATTTT. Its protein is CASSERQESDTQYF.

The chain employs TRBV28 and TRBJ1-1; a weak D match, TRBD1 (5 bases). Germline CDR1 and CDR2: MDHEN and SYDVKM. Trimming left V 1 base short and J 1 base short, with 16 bases between. The CDR3 consists of 17 residues. CDR3 DNA: TGTGCCAGCAGTTTATCCTTGGGGCGGGGGGAGAACACTGAAGCTTTCTTT. Encoded protein: CASSLSLGRGENTEAFF.